This TCR beta chain was recovered during a study of molecular identifiers for immune sequencing clone quantification. Study outcomes and limitations: Barcodes shared by identical TCR molecules could lead to underestimated sizes of highly expanded clones. In CMV-specific effectors, clones above 20 copies held over 98% of molecules; naive, under 1%.

V lost 0 bases to trimming and J lost 2 bases, with 11 bases between them. The germline V gene encodes CDR1 SGHTA and CDR2 FQGNSA. The CDR3 sequence is 16 residues long. Worth noting for this clonotype: What it binds is unknown.

Previously reported methods and listed TCR primers produced the bulk TCR libraries. TCRdb used MiXCR to reprocess the PCR reads, holding one entry per CDR3 protein. The table includes hundreds of thousands of distinct CDR3 sequences, around 25% detected once. This sequence joins TRBV7-2 and TRBJ2-1; no clear D gene. This clonotype originated in a human donor in good health. Some libraries in this study had Jurkat cell RNA spiked in. Sample: naive CD8+ T cells from blood, with Jurkat cell RNA spiked in. As for subset: FACS-sorted CD8+CD4-CCR7+CD45RA+ naive T cells. The CDR3 sequence is CASSLASTSTYNEQFF. CDR3 sequence (DNA): TGTGCCAGCAGCTTAGCCAGCACGAGTACCTACAATGAGCAGTTCTTC.